This T cell receptor (beta chain) was sequenced in a study of blood T cell repertoires in COVID-19. In the source study's methods: Reference gene primers were amplified, and this amplification served to estimate nucleated cell counts. The assay was immunoSEQ multiplex PCR, and TCRdb's table has in-frame clones only and misses some. D and trimming come from the DNA, and the V and J calls and clone size come from that table. The sample holds over 200,000 clones, about nine tenths seen once. The material sequenced was peripheral blood. This clonotype was obtained from a man aged 25-40 years with COVID-19, enrolled during active disease.

The CDR3 spells CAILAGGPYLSTGELFF. Written as DNA, the CDR3 is TGTGCCATTTTAGCGGGAGGGCCGTATCTGAGCACCGGGGAGCTGTTTTTT. This chain connects TRBV10-3 to TRBJ2-2; 11 nucleotides agree with TRBD2. The CDR3 loop spans 17 amino acids. With 9 bases clipped from V and 4 bases from J, the junction kept 13 bases outside the gene matches. The V gene's germline CDR1 is ENHRY and CDR2 SYGVKD.